Included here is one T cell receptor (beta chain) sequence, with context. The sample comes from a study of T cell changes during pregnancy in multiple sclerosis. Germline V gives CDR1 WNHNN, CDR2 SYGVQD (reference sequence). Unmatched junction bases numbered 1, after V lost 4 bases and J lost 2 bases. The CDR3 covers 14 residues. Libraries were prepared by immunoSEQ multiplex PCR; TCRdb keeps only in-frame clonotypes and omits some of them. Counted here are 57,000 or so clones, approximately 90% occurring once; the ten biggest clones make up 1.3%. The sequence was collected from a female donor with multiple sclerosis, enrolled in a pregnancy study. The chain recombines TRBV10-1 with TRBJ2-2; 7 bases line up with TRBD1. The source material was peripheral blood, sampled in the second trimester of pregnancy. The CDR3 loop reads CASSAGGNTGELFF. In DNA form, the CDR3 reads TGCGCCAGCAGTGCAGGGGGTAACACCGGGGAGCTGTTTTTT.